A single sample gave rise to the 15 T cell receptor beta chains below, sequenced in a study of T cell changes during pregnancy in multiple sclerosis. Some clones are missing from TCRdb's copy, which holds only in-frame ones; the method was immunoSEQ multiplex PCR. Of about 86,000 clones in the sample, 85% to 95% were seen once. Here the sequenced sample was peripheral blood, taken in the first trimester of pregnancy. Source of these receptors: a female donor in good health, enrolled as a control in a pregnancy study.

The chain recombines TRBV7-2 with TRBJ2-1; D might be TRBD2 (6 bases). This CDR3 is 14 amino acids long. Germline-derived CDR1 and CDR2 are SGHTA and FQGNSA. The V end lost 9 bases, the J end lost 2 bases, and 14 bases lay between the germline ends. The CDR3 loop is CASSWGVPYNEQFF. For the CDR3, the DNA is TGTGCCAGTTCATGGGGGGTCCCCTACAATGAGCAGTTCTTC. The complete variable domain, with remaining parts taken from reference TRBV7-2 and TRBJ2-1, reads GAGVSQSPSNKVTEKGKDVELRCDPISGHTALYWYRQSLGQGLEFLIYFQGNSAPDKSGLPSDRFSAERTGGSVSTLTIQRTQQEDSAVYLCASSWGVPYNEQFFGPGTRLTVL.

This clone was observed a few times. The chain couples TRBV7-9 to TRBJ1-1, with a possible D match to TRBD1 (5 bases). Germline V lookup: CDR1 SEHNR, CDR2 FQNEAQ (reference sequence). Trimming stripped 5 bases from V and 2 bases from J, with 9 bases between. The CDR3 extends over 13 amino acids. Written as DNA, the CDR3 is TGTGCCAGCAGCCCTCAGGGAAACACTGAAGCTTTCTTT. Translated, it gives CASSPQGNTEAFF.

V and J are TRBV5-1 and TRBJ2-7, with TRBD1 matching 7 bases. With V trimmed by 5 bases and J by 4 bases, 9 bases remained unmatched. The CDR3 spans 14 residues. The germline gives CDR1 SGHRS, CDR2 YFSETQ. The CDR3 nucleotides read TGCGCCAGCAGGACAGGGCCCTCAGGGTACGAGCAGTACTTC. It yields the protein CASRTGPSGYEQYF.

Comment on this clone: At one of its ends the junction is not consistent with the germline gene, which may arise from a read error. The CDR3 DNA reads as TGCAGCGTTGCCCTAAGGACAGGCGGTCCCCTGAATTTT. Its translation: CSVALRTGGPLNF. The chain uses TRBV29-1 and TRBJ1-3, with TRBD1 identical over 7 bases. The length of the CDR3 is 13 residues. Germline CDR1 is SQVTM and CDR2 is ANQGSEA.

CDR3 nucleotide sequence: TGTGCCAGCAGTAACAGGGTGTGGGGGCAAGTCTATTTT. Protein sequence: CASSNRVWGQVYF. This rearrangement joins TRBV6-5 to TRBJ2-3, with D perhaps TRBD1 (6 bases). Per the germline V gene, CDR1 is MNHEY and CDR2 is SVGAGI. This CDR3 is built from 13 residues. V lost 5 bases to trimming and J lost 15 bases, with 21 bases between them.

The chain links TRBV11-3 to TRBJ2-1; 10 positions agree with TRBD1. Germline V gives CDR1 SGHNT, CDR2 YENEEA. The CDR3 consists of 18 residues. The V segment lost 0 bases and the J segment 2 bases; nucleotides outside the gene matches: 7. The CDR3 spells CASSLDVRGQGAYNEQFF. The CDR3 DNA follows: TGTGCCAGCAGCTTAGATGTTCGTGGACAGGGGGCCTACAATGAGCAGTTCTTC. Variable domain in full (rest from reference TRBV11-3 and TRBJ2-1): EAGVVQSPRYKIIEKKQPVAFWCNPISGHNTLYWYLQNLGQGPELLIRYENEEAVDDSQLPKDRFSAERLKGVDSTLKIQPAELGDSAVYLCASSLDVRGQGAYNEQFFGPGTRLTVL.

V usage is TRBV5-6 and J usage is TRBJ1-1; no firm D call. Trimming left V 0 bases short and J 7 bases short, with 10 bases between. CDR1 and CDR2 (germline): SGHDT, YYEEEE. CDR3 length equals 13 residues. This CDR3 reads CASSLAASIEAFF. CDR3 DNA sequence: TGTGCCAGCAGCTTGGCCGCGTCGATTGAAGCTTTCTTT.

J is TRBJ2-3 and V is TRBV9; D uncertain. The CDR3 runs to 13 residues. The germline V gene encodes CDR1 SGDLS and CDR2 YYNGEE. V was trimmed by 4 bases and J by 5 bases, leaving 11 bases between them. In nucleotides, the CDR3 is TGTGCCAGCAGCCTGACTCCGGGAGATACGCAGTATTTT. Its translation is CASSLTPGDTQYF.

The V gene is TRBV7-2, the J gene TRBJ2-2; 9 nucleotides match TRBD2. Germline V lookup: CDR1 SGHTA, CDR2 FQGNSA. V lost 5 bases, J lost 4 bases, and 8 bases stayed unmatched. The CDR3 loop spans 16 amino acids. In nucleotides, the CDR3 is TGTGCCAGCAGCCCCCGCGGGGGGGCGCTCACCGGGGAGCTGTTTTTT. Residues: CASSPRGGALTGELFF.

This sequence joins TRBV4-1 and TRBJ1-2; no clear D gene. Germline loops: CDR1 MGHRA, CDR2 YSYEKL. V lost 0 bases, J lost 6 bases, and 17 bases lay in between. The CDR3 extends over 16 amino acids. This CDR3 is CASSQDQSPTSHGYTF. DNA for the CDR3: TGCGCCAGCAGCCAAGATCAAAGCCCGACTTCGCATGGCTACACCTTC.

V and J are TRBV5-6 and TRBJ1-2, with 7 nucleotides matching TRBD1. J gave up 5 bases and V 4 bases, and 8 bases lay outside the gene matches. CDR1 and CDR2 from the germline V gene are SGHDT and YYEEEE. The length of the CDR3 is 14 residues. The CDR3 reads CASSLRTGGYGYTF. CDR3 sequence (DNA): TGTGCCAGCAGCCTCCGGACAGGAGGTTATGGCTACACCTTC.

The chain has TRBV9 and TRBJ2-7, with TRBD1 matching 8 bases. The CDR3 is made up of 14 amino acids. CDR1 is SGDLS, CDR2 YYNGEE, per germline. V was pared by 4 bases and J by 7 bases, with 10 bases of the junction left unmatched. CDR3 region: CASSIHSGGEEQYF. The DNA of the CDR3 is TGTGCCAGCAGCATTCATTCAGGGGGCGAAGAGCAGTACTTC.

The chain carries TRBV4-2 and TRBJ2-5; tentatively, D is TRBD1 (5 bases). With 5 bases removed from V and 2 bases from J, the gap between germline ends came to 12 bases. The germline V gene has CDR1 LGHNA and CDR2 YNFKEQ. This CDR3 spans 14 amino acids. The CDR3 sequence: CASSSIGAQETQYF. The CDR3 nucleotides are TGTGCCAGCAGCTCAATTGGGGCTCAAGAGACCCAGTACTTC.

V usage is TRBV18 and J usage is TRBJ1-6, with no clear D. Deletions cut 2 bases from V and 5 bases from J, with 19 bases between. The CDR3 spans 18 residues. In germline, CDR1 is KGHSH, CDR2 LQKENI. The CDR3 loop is CASSPKRLHGWDNSPLHF. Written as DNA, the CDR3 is TGTGCCAGCTCACCAAAGAGGTTACACGGCTGGGATAATTCACCCCTCCACTTT.

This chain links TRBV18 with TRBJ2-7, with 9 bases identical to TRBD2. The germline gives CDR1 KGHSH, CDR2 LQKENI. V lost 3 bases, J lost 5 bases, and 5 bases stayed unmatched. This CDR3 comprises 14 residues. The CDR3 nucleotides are TGTGCCAGCTCACCGGGACTAGCACCCGACGAGCAGTACTTC. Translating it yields CASSPGLAPDEQYF.